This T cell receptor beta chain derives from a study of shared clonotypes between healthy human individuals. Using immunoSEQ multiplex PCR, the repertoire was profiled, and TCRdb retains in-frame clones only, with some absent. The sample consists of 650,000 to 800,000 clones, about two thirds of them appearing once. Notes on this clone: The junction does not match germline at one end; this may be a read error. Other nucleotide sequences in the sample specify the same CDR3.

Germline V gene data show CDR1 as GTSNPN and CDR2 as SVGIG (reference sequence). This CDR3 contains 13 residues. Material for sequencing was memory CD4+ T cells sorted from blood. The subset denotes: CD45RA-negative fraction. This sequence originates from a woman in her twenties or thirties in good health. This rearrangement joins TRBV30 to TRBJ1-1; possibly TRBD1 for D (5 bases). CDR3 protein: CAWSRGVNTEAFF. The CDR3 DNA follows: TGCGCCTGGAGCCGGGGGGTGAACACTGAAGCTTTCTTT.